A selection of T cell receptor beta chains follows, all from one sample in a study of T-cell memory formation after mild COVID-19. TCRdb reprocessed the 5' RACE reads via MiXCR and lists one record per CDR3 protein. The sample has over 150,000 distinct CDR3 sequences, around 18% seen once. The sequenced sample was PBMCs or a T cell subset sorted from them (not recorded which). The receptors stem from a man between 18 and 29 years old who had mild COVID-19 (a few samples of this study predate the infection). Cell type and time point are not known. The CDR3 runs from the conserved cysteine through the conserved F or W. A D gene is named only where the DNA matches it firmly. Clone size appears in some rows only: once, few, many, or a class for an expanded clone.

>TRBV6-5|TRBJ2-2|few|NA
TGTGCCAGCCTCGACCCTAGTTGGGGCACCGGGGAGCTGTTTTTT
CASLDPSWGTGELFF
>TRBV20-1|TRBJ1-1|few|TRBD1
TGCAGTGCAAGCCTACAGGGGGCTAGGGCAGCTTTCTTT
CSASLQGARAAFF
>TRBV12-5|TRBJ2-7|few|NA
TGTGCTAGTGGTTTGGTCTTAAGGGGGGTTCTTCTGGAGCCCTACGAGCAGTACTTC
CASGLVLRGVLLEPYEQYF
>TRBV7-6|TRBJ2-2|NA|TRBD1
TGTGCCAGCAGCCCCAGACAGGGCGGAAACACCGGGGAGCTGTTTTTT
CASSPRQGGNTGELFF
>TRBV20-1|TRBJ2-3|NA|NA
TGCAGTGCTACTAGCCGGTCTAGAGGGGGTTGGCAGTATTTT
CSATSRSRGGWQYF
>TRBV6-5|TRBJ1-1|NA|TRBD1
TGTGCCAGCAGTTATTCAGGGGGGTACACTGAAGCTTTCTTT
CASSYSGGYTEAFF
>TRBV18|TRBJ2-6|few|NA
TGTGCCAGCTCACGCGCCGATGGGGCCAACGTCCTGACTTTC
CASSRADGANVLTF
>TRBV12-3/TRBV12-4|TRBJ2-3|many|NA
TGTGCCAGCAGTCCTCAGGAGGCCAGGGCGCAGTATTTT
CASSPQEARAQYF
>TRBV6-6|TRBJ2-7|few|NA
TGTGCCAGCAGTTATACGGGACTGGACGGGTACGAGCAGTACTTC
CASSYTGLDGYEQYF
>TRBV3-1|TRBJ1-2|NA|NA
TGTGCCAGCAGCCAAGGTCCGCCTCTAGGGGGAAGTATGGATGGCTACACCTTC
CASSQGPPLGGSMDGYTF
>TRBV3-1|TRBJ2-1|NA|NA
TGTGCCAGCAGCCAGACAGCGTCCTACAATGAGCAGTTCTTC
CASSQTASYNEQFF
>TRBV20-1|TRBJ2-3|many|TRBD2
TGCAGTGCGAAGCCGGGAGGGGGCACAGATACGCAGTATTTT
CSAKPGGGTDTQYF
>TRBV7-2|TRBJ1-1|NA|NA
TGTGCCAGCAGCTCGACGAGGGGCGGGATGAACACTGAAGCTTTCTTT
CASSSTRGGMNTEAFF
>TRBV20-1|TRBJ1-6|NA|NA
TGCAGTGCTGGGATAAGATACTCACCCCTCCACTTT
CSAGIRYSPLHF
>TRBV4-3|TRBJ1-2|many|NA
TGCGCCAGCAGCCAAGGAGGGACTAACTATGGCTACACCTTC
CASSQGGTNYGYTF
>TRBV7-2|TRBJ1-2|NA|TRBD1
TGTGCCAGCAGCTCAAGGACAGGGGGTAACTACACCTTC
CASSSRTGGNYTF
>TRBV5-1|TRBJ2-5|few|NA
TGCGCCAGCAGCTTGTTGGGGGTTCTGCAAGAGACCCAGTACTTC
CASSLLGVLQETQYF
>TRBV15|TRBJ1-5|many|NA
TGTGCCACCAGCAGAGGGGTGGGTCAGCCCCAGCATTTT
CATSRGVGQPQHF
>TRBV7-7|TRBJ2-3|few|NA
TGTGCCAGCAGCCTTTCCCGACAGTGTTGCACAGATACGCAGTATTTT
CASSLSRQCCTDTQYF
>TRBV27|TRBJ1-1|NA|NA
TGTGCCAGCCGGATGGGCAGGGAGTACACTGAAGCTTTCTTT
CASRMGREYTEAFF
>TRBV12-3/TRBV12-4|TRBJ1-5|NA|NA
TGTGCCAGCAGTTTAGCGTGGGAGACCTATAGCAATCAGCCCCAGCATTTT
CASSLAWETYSNQPQHF
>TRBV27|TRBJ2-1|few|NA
TGTGCCAGCGGGTACAATGAGCAGTTCTTC
CASGYNEQFF
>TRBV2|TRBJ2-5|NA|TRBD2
TGTGCCAGCAAGACTAGCGGAGAGACCCAGTACTTC
CASKTSGETQYF
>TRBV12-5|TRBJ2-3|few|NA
TGTGCTAGTGTTTATCCCTCCACAGATACGCAGTATTTT
CASVYPSTDTQYF
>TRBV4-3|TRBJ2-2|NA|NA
TGCGCCAGCAGCCAAGTTTTCGAGACCGGGGAGCTGTTTTTT
CASSQVFETGELFF
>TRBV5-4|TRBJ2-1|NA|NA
TGTGCCAGCAACCTGGACAGCTACAATGAGCAGTTCTTC
CASNLDSYNEQFF
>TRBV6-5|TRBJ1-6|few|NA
TGTGCCAGCAGTTGGGGCAGTCCGCTTAATTCACCCCTCCACTTT
CASSWGSPLNSPLHF